The 20 T cell receptor beta chains below come from one sample, sequenced in a study of CD8 T cells in ankylosing spondylitis. TCRdb called the 5' RACE reads again in MiXCR, with one record for every CDR3 protein. The sample has some 95,000 distinct CDR3 sequences; just under 9% are singletons. Sequenced: blood, either unsorted or a sorted T cell fraction (not recorded which). These receptors were collected from a male donor with ankylosing spondylitis or in good health (not recorded which).

A remark on this clonotype: A much larger clonotype is one base distant, so this may be a read error. The chain links TRBV29-1 to TRBJ1-5, with TRBD1 as a possible D gene (6 bases). Looked up from germline, CDR1 is SQVTM and CDR2 is ANQGSEA. The CDR3 sequence is 13 residues long. The V gene lost 4 bases and the J gene lost 5 bases, with 12 bases spanning the gap. CDR3 nucleotides: TGCAGCGTTGGAGGGGGAGTCGATCAGCCCCAGCATTTT. Protein sequence: CSVGGGVDQPQHF.

This clonotype was picked up a small number of times. This chain uses TRBV7-9 with TRBJ1-4, with a possible D match to TRBD1 (6 bases). V was clipped by 5 bases and J by 0 bases, with 10 bases between them. This CDR3 region has 15 residues. CDR1 and CDR2 (germline): SEHNR, FQNEAQ (reference sequence). CDR3 bases: TGTGCCAGCAGCCTCCGGGACACAACTAATGAAAAACTGTTTTTT. It yields the protein CASSLRDTTNEKLFF.

The chain employs TRBV7-6 and TRBJ2-1; the match to TRBD2 covers 9 bases. The V gene's germline CDR1 is SGHVS and CDR2 FNYEAQ. The junction had 4 bases not matched to a gene; V was cut back by 3 bases and J by 7 bases. The CDR3 extends over 14 amino acids. The CDR3 sequence is CASSLGLAENEQFF. CDR3 DNA sequence: TGTGCCAGCAGCTTGGGACTAGCTGAAAATGAGCAGTTCTTC.

This clonotype was picked up many times. V and J are TRBV12-3 or TRBV12-4 and TRBJ2-7, with no clear D. The germline V and J ends were trimmed by 5 bases and 4 bases, with 9 bases remaining between them. The CDR3 length is 12 residues. CDR3 in DNA: TGTGCCAGCAGTAAAGGACCATACGAGCAGTACTTC. Amino acids: CASSKGPYEQYF.

This clonotype showed up many times. The gene calls are TRBV6-2 or TRBV6-3 and TRBJ1-6; D gene unclear. The V and J ends lost 4 bases and 14 bases respectively, with 9 bases between them. Germline V gene data show CDR1 as MNHEY and CDR2 as SVGEGT. The CDR3 length is 11 residues. The CDR3 DNA reads TGTGCCAGCAGTTCGAGTAAATCCCTCCACTTT. Its translation: CASSSSKSLHF.

This clonotype was counted only a few times. The chain uses TRBV19 and TRBJ2-1, with 9 positions matching TRBD2. The CDR3 has 16 residues. Germline V gene lookup returns CDR1 LNHDA and CDR2 SQIVND (reference sequence). With V trimmed by 2 bases and J by 6 bases, 8 bases remained unmatched. The CDR3 DNA sequence: TGTGCCAGTAGTATAATAGCGGGGGTTTCCGCCAATGAGCAGTTCTTC. Translation gives CASSIIAGVSANEQFF. Looking up the rest from reference TRBV19 and TRBJ2-1 gives the full variable domain: DGGITQSPKYLFRKEGQNVTLSCEQNLNHDAMYWYRQDPGQGLRLIYYSQIVNDFQKGDIAEGYSVSREKKESFPLTVTSAQKNPTAFYLCASSIIAGVSANEQFFGPGTRLTVL.

A word on this clonotype: Since a much larger clone is just one base distant, this may be a read error. V gene TRBV12-3 or TRBV12-4 combines with J gene TRBJ1-5; TRBD1 is a possible D gene (5 bases). This CDR3 is built from 13 residues. V was trimmed by 10 bases and J by 7 bases, leaving 17 bases between them. CDR3 nucleotide sequence: TGTGCCAACAGCCCGGCCAGGGCGCAGCCCCAGCATTTT. Translation gives CANSPARAQPQHF.

This clonotype appeared many times. The CDR3 loop reads CASSYNVAGGPDTQYF. DNA for the CDR3: TGTGCCAGCAGTTATAATGTCGCGGGGGGGCCAGATACGCAGTATTTT. The chain carries TRBV6-2 or TRBV6-3 and TRBJ2-3; 9 positions match TRBD2. The CDR3 is made up of 16 amino acids. The ends lost 3 bases at V and 4 bases at J; junction bases unmatched: 8. Germline CDR1 MNHEY, CDR2 SVGEGT.

This clonotype was counted ten times or more. This chain links TRBV5-4 with TRBJ2-1; 7 nucleotides agree with TRBD2. CDR1 is SGHNT, CDR2 YYREEE, per germline (reference sequence). There are 14 residues in the CDR3. Trimming removed 0 bases from V and 8 bases from J; junction bases left unmatched: 5. The CDR3 bases are TGTGCCAGCAGCTTGGGGGGGACTATTGATGAGCAGTTCTTC. Translating it yields CASSLGGTIDEQFF.

This clonotype was picked up many times. This chain joins TRBV28 and TRBJ2-3; 12 bases map to TRBD2. J gave up 1 base and V 4 bases, and 9 bases lay outside the gene matches. From germline, CDR1 is MDHEN and CDR2 SYDVKM. The CDR3 runs 18 residues. CDR3 in amino acids: CASSSLAGGTQRTDTQYF. CDR3 bases: TGTGCCAGCAGTTCTCTAGCGGGGGGGACCCAGCGCACAGATACGCAGTATTTT.

This clonotype was detected many times. This sequence joins TRBV12-5 and TRBJ2-3; D unresolved. The CDR3 has 12 amino acids. V was shortened by 5 bases and J by 8 bases, with 11 bases between the two germline ends. CDR1 and CDR2 from the germline V gene are LGHNT and FRNRAP. The CDR3 DNA follows: TGTGCTAGTGGTCTACACCGAGGTACGCAGTATTTT. This codes for CASGLHRGTQYF.

The chain couples TRBV7-3 to TRBJ1-3; no clear D. The CDR3 covers 15 residues. The V and J ends lost 5 bases and 0 bases respectively, with 11 bases between them. Per germline, CDR1 SGHTA and CDR2 FQGTGA. The CDR3 bases are TGTGCCAGCAGCCCCCCGGAAGTCTCTGGAAACACCATATATTTT. Protein: CASSPPEVSGNTIYF.

This clonotype was recorded at least ten times. The CDR3 DNA follows: TGTGCCAGCAGTCCCACCACAGGGACAGCCACCCAGTTCTTC. Its translation is CASSPTTGTATQFF. The J gene is TRBJ2-1, the V gene TRBV12-3 or TRBV12-4; 7 positions agree with TRBD1. Germline trimming cut 5 bases from V and 13 bases from J; bases unmatched to any gene: 14. This CDR3 comprises 14 residues.

This clonotype was recorded many times. This chain links TRBV20-1 with TRBJ2-5; D ambiguous. Germline-derived CDR1 and CDR2 are DFQATT and SNEGSKA (reference sequence). V was pared by 2 bases and J by 3 bases, with 7 bases between. The CDR3 loop spans 12 amino acids. The CDR3 sequence is CSARMAEETQYF. Here the CDR3 DNA reads TGCAGTGCTAGAATGGCAGAAGAGACCCAGTACTTC.

The chain employs TRBV5-1 and TRBJ2-5, with TRBD1 matching 11 bases. The CDR3 is made up of 15 amino acids. V trimming: 3 bases; J trimming: 2 bases; junction bases outside the gene matches: 3. The germline V gene has CDR1 SGHRS and CDR2 YFSETQ. This CDR3 is CASSYRDRGQETQYF. The DNA of the CDR3 is TGCGCCAGCAGCTACCGGGACAGGGGGCAAGAGACCCAGTACTTC. Supplemented by reference TRBV5-1 and TRBJ2-5, the full variable domain reads KAGVTQTPRYLIKTRGQQVTLSCSPISGHRSVSWYQQTPGQGLQFLFEYFSETQRNKGNFPGRFSGRQFSNSRSEMNVSTLELGDSALYLCASSYRDRGQETQYFGPGTRLLVL.

This clonotype was seen at least ten times. The V and J genes are TRBV5-1 and TRBJ2-1; 11 positions match TRBD2. The junction had 4 bases not matched to a gene; V was cut back by 4 bases and J by 4 bases. Per germline, CDR1 SGHRS and CDR2 YFSETQ. The CDR3 sequence is 15 residues long. For the CDR3, the DNA is TGCGCCAGCAGCGCTACTAGCGGGGGTTACAATGAGCAGTTCTTC. Amino acid sequence: CASSATSGGYNEQFF.

This clonotype occurred many times. The V and J genes are TRBV12-3 or TRBV12-4 and TRBJ2-2; unclear D gene. The CDR3 is 12 residues long. V lost 7 bases and J lost 5, with 8 bases in between. CDR3 sequence reads: CASNRLTGELFF. The DNA of the CDR3 is TGTGCCAGCAACCGGCTGACCGGGGAGCTGTTTTTT.

In this sample, this clonotype turned up many times. The chain is built from TRBV7-8 and TRBJ1-5; TRBD1 agrees at 7 bases. Unmatched junction bases numbered 10, after V lost 2 bases and J lost 6 bases. The CDR3 loop spans 16 amino acids. Germline V CDR1 and CDR2: SGHVS, FQNEAQ. This CDR3 reads CASSLFGTEGTQPQHF. The CDR3 coding sequence is TGTGCCAGCAGCTTATTTGGGACAGAAGGCACTCAGCCCCAGCATTTT.

This clonotype was detected ten times or more. This chain joins TRBV29-1 and TRBJ2-1; D unresolved. Trimming took 3 bases from V and 5 from J, leaving 11 bases between them. CDR3 size: 13 residues. Germline V gene sequence: CDR1 SQVTM, CDR2 ANQGSEA. CDR3 protein: CSVEVTRDNEQFF. Here the CDR3 DNA reads TGCAGCGTTGAGGTAACCAGAGACAATGAGCAGTTCTTC.

This clonotype was detected ten times or more. The genes are TRBV4-2 and TRBJ2-3, with D perhaps TRBD1 or TRBD2 (6 bases each). Germline-derived CDR1 and CDR2 are LGHNA and YNFKEQ. The CDR3 has 14 residues. V was shortened by 3 bases and J by 6 bases, with 13 bases between the two germline ends. Here the CDR3 DNA reads TGTGCCAGCAGCCACCGGAGGGGGGACGATACGCAGTATTTT. Residues: CASSHRRGDDTQYF.